These 4 T cell receptor beta chains came from one sample sequenced in a study of blood T cell repertoires in COVID-19. Libraries were prepared by immunoSEQ multiplex PCR; TCRdb keeps only in-frame clonotypes and omits some of them. In the table there are about 160,000 clones, around 83% of which are singletons. The sample taken for sequencing was peripheral blood. The source is a man in his forties with acute or convalescent COVID-19.

The CDR3 reads CASSLQSFQAFF. The CDR3 DNA is TGTGCCAGCAGCCTACAGTCTTTTCAAGCTTTCTTT. The genes are TRBV7-2 and TRBJ1-1; D gene uncertain. The V and J ends lost 5 bases and 9 bases respectively, with 13 bases between them. The CDR3 is 12 amino acids. Germline values: CDR1 SGHTA, CDR2 FQGNSA. The full variable domain, its missing parts supplied by reference TRBV7-2 and TRBJ1-1, is GAGVSQSPSNKVTEKGKDVELRCDPISGHTALYWYRQSLGQGLEFLIYFQGNSAPDKSGLPSDRFSAERTGGSVSTLTIQRTQQEDSAVYLCASSLQSFQAFFGQGTRLTVV.

The chain combines TRBV5-1 with TRBJ1-1; no definite D call. The germline CDR1 and CDR2 sequences are SGHRS and YFSETQ. V lost 4 bases and J lost 0, with 10 bases in between. The CDR3 spans 14 residues. Here the CDR3 reads CASSPHQVNTEAFF. The CDR3, as DNA: TGCGCCAGCAGCCCTCATCAGGTGAACACTGAAGCTTTCTTT.

This chain connects TRBV6-5 to TRBJ1-4; tentatively, D is TRBD1 (6 bases). The CDR3 has 15 residues. The V gene's germline CDR1 is MNHEY and CDR2 SVGAGI. Between the trimmed V and J ends, which lost 6 bases and 2 bases, there was a span of 13 bases. The chain's CDR3 is CASRTQGGTNEKLFF. The CDR3 bases are TGTGCCAGCAGAACACAGGGCGGGACTAATGAAAAACTGTTTTTT.

This chain uses TRBV29-1 with TRBJ2-5, with D perhaps TRBD1 (6 bases). The germline gives CDR1 SQVTM, CDR2 ANQGSEA. The CDR3 extends over 11 amino acids. V gave up 4 bases and J gave up 5 bases, with 8 bases separating them. CDR3 bases: TGCAGCGTTGGGACAGCGGAGACCCAGTACTTC. Translating it yields CSVGTAETQYF.